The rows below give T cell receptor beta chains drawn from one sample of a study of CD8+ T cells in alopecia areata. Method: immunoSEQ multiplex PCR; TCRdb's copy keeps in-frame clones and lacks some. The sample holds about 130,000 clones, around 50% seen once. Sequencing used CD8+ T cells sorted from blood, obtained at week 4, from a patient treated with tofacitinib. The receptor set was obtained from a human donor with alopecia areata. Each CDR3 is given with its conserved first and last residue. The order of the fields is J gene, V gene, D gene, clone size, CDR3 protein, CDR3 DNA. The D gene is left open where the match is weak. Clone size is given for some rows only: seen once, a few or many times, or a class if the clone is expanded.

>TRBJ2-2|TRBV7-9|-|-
CASSFGRELFF
TGTGCCAGCAGCTTCGGTCGGGAGCTGTTTTTT
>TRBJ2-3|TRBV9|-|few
CASSDGGSTDTQYF
TGTGCCAGCAGCGACGGAGGGAGCACAGATACGCAGTATTTT
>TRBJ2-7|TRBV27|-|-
CASSSQGYEQYF
TGTGCCAGCAGTTCACAGGGTTACGAGCAGTACTTC
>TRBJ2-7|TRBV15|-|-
CATSSRDSLMGEQYF
TGTGCCACCAGCAGCCGGGACTCCCTGATGGGCGAGCAGTACTTC
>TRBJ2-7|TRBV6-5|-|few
CASSYSTGESSYEQYF
TGTGCCAGCAGTTACTCTACGGGGGAGAGCTCCTACGAGCAGTACTTC
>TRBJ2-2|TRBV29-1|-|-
CSVEDQGSNTGELFF
TGCAGCGTTGAAGATCAGGGATCGAACACCGGGGAGCTGTTTTTT
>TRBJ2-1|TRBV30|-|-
CAWSVGNRNNEQFF
TGTGCCTGGAGTGTAGGGAACCGCAACAATGAGCAGTTCTTC
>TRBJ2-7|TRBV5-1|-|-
CASSSSSYEQYF
TGCGCCAGCAGCTCGAGCTCCTACGAGCAGTACTTC
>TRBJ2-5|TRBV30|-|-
CAWSVPGRGIGQETQYF
TGTGCCTGGAGTGTCCCAGGGAGAGGGATAGGACAAGAGACCCAGTACTTC
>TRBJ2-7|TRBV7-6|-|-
CASSFKGQDEQYF
TGTGCCAGCAGCTTTAAAGGGCAGGACGAGCAGTACTTC
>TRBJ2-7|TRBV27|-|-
CASSLHGSYEQYF
TGTGCCAGCAGTTTACACGGTTCCTACGAGCAGTACTTC
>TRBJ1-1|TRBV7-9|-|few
CASSLSLNTEAFF
TGTGCCAGCAGCTTATCGCTTAACACTGAAGCTTTCTTT
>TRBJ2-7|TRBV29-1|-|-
CSVVRLSGGYEQYF
TGCAGCGTGGTGAGACTCAGTGGGGGATACGAGCAGTACTTC
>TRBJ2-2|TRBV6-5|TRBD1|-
CASSYQGAAGELFF
TGTGCCAGCAGTTACCAGGGGGCGGCGGGGGAGCTGTTTTTT